Listed below are T cell receptor beta chains from one sample, sequenced in a study of cytomegalovirus exposure and HLA in healthy donors. TCRdb's copy holds only in-frame clones and misses some; the assay was immunoSEQ multiplex PCR. The repertoire has 150,000 to 200,000 clones, over 70% of them found once; the top ten carry around 3%. Sequenced sample: PBMCs. All receptors come from a female donor in good health and CMV-seronegative. Each CDR3 is given with its conserved first and last residue. The D gene is left open where the match is weak. Clone size is stated in some rows and not others, as once, few, many or a class when expanded.

D: .
V: TRBV7-3
size: .
J: TRBJ2-1
DNA: TGTGCCAGCAGCCTCTTCGCGGGCAGCTCCTACAATGAGCAGTTCTTC
CDR3: CASSLFAGSSYNEQFF

D: .
V: TRBV21-1
size: .
J: TRBJ2-7
DNA: TGTGCCAGCAGCACCTGGGTCGGGACAGGGGGGACCTACGAGCAGTACTTC
CDR3: CASSTWVGTGGTYEQYF

D: .
V: TRBV9
size: .
J: TRBJ2-5
DNA: TGTGCCAGCAGCGTAGAACCCGGGTATCAAGAGACCCAGTACTTC
CDR3: CASSVEPGYQETQYF

D: .
V: TRBV9
size: .
J: TRBJ2-2
DNA: TGTGCCAGCAGCCCTCGACTCGACACCGGGGAGCTGTTTTTT
CDR3: CASSPRLDTGELFF

D: TRBD1
V: TRBV15
size: once
J: TRBJ1-1
DNA: TGTGCCACCAGCAGGCAACCGGGACAGGGGTGGTCGACGACTGAAGCTTTCTTT
CDR3: CATSRQPGQGWSTTEAFF

D: TRBD1
V: TRBV11-2
size: .
J: TRBJ1-4
DNA: TGTGCCAGCAGCTTGGATTCGGGACAGGGAGTGGAAAAACTGTTTTTT
CDR3: CASSLDSGQGVEKLFF

D: .
V: TRBV7-2
size: .
J: TRBJ1-5
DNA: TGTGCCAGCAGACTAGTGGCGGGGAGTCAGCCCCAGCATTTT
CDR3: CASRLVAGSQPQHF

D: TRBD2
V: TRBV9
size: .
J: TRBJ2-1
DNA: TGTGCCAGCAGCGTAGTTGAGACTAGCGGGAGACCTGAGCAGTTCTTC
CDR3: CASSVVETSGRPEQFF

D: .
V: TRBV6-5
size: .
J: TRBJ2-1
DNA: TGTGCCAGCAGGGGCCGGAATTACAATGAGCAGTTCTTC
CDR3: CASRGRNYNEQFF

D: .
V: TRBV5-6
size: .
J: TRBJ1-2
DNA: TGTGCCAGCAGCCTCCCCCTGGTGGGGGCGGATGGCTACACCTTC
CDR3: CASSLPLVGADGYTF

D: .
V: TRBV5-1
size: .
J: TRBJ1-3
DNA: TGCGCCAGCAGTAGTCAGGCTTCTGGAAACACCATATATTTT
CDR3: CASSSQASGNTIYF

D: .
V: TRBV27
size: .
J: TRBJ1-5
DNA: TGTGCCAGCAGTTTAGGCCAAGGGGGACAGCCCCAGCATTTT
CDR3: CASSLGQGGQPQHF

D: .
V: TRBV28
size: .
J: TRBJ1-5
DNA: TGTGCCGTACCCCGAGACACCGGCTCCAATCAGCCCCAGCATTTT
CDR3: CAVPRDTGSNQPQHF

D: TRBD1
V: TRBV6-5
size: .
J: TRBJ2-7
DNA: TGTGCCAGCAGTTCCGGACAGGGAGCTCGCTACGAGCAGTACTTC
CDR3: CASSSGQGARYEQYF

D: TRBD1
V: TRBV19
size: .
J: TRBJ1-2
DNA: TGTGCCAGTAGTCACTTGGACAGGGAGACCTATGGCTACACCTTC
CDR3: CASSHLDRETYGYTF

D: .
V: TRBV7-2
size: once
J: TRBJ2-2
DNA: TGTGCCAGCAGTGACTTCAACACCGGGGAGCTGTTTTTT
CDR3: CASSDFNTGELFF

D: .
V: TRBV7-9
size: once
J: TRBJ1-4
DNA: TGTTCCAGCAGCTTAGGTGGGGCGGCTTGGCATGAAAAACTGTTTTTT
CDR3: CSSSLGGAAWHEKLFF

D: TRBD1
V: TRBV5-6
size: .
J: TRBJ2-7
DNA: TGTGCCAGCAGCTCACAAGGGACAGGTGCCCACGAGCAGTACTTC
CDR3: CASSSQGTGAHEQYF

D: TRBD1
V: TRBV5-4
size: .
J: TRBJ2-7
DNA: TGTGCCAGCAGCCCGAGTGACAGGGGGCGCCCCTACGAGCAGTACTTC
CDR3: CASSPSDRGRPYEQYF

D: TRBD2
V: TRBV30
size: .
J: TRBJ2-7
DNA: TGTGCCTGGAGTGTACGGGGCGGGAGGGCGGGCGAGCAGTACTTC
CDR3: CAWSVRGGRAGEQYF

D: .
V: TRBV27
size: .
J: TRBJ2-1
DNA: TGTGCCAGCAGTTTCCCGGGAGTTCCCTACAATGAGCAGTTCTTC
CDR3: CASSFPGVPYNEQFF

D: TRBD1
V: TRBV28
size: .
J: TRBJ2-7
DNA: TGTGCCAGCAGAAAAACAGGGGGCAGATACGAGCAGTACTTC
CDR3: CASRKTGGRYEQYF

D: .
V: TRBV4-1
size: .
J: TRBJ2-2
DNA: TGCGCCAGCAGCCAAGTTGGCCTGGAGGGGGAGCTGTTTTTT
CDR3: CASSQVGLEGELFF

D: TRBD1
V: TRBV4-1
size: few
J: TRBJ1-4
DNA: TGCGCCAGCAGCCAAGATCGGGACAGGGCTGGGGGCGATGAAAAACTGTTTTTT
CDR3: CASSQDRDRAGGDEKLFF

D: TRBD2
V: TRBV6-6
size: .
J: TRBJ2-7
DNA: TGTGCCAGCAGTTTTCTGAGCGGGGGTAGCTCCTACGAGCAGTACTTC
CDR3: CASSFLSGGSSYEQYF